This is a list of T cell receptor beta chains from one sample in a study of human T cells and chemical hapten exposure. TCRdb re-called the RACE reads through MiXCR, storing one row per CDR3 protein. The sample consists of more than 250,000 distinct CDR3 sequences, approximately 8% of them appearing once. The sample here was whole blood, taken in connection with sensitization to the hapten diphenylcyclopropenone (DPC). These receptors originate from a man aged 18-30 years with alopecia areata. Some clones in this sample may be carry-over from other donors' samples. The CDR3 runs from the conserved cysteine through the conserved F or W. D genes are given only for firm matches. For some rows the clone size is stated as once, few or many, or as a class when expanded; others skip it.

>16|TRBJ2-7|-|TRBV18|-
CASSPPTRSDAYEQYF
TGTGCCAGCTCACCTCCAACGCGGTCCGACGCGTACGAGCAGTACTTC
>15|TRBJ1-1|few|TRBV11-2|TRBD1
CASSAWDRGQSEAFF
TGTGCCAGCAGCGCATGGGACAGGGGGCAGAGTGAAGCTTTCTTT
>16|TRBJ2-2|-|TRBV29-1|-
CSANPPGRGNTGELFF
TGCAGCGCCAATCCCCCCGGCAGGGGAAACACCGGGGAGCTGTTTTTT
>13|TRBJ2-1|few|TRBV20-1|-
CSAKAEIYNEQFF
TGCAGTGCTAAGGCGGAAATATACAATGAGCAGTTCTTC
>12|TRBJ1-1|-|TRBV24-1|-
CATSDFGGAAFF
TGTGCCACCAGTGATTTCGGAGGTGCGGCTTTCTTT
>16|TRBJ1-6|-|TRBV18|TRBD1
CASSPWDRAPGSPLHF
TGTGCCAGCTCACCTTGGGACAGGGCGCCCGGTTCACCCCTCCACTTT
>14|TRBJ2-5|-|TRBV20-1|-
CSAVRARGQETQYF
TGCAGTGCTGTAAGAGCGAGGGGACAAGAGACCCAGTACTTC
>14|TRBJ2-3|many|TRBV6-4|TRBD2
CASRSGGATDTQYF
TGTGCCAGCAGGAGCGGGGGGGCCACAGATACGCAGTATTTT
>15|TRBJ1-5|few|TRBV5-6|-
CASSLLSSFNQPQHF
TGTGCCAGCAGCTTATTGAGCTCTTTTAATCAGCCCCAGCATTTT
>14|TRBJ1-1|few|TRBV7-2|-
CASSLGGRFTEAFF
TGTGCCAGCAGCCTAGGGGGGCGGTTCACTGAAGCTTTCTTT